This T cell receptor beta chain was found in a study of cytomegalovirus exposure and HLA in healthy donors. Points from the study as a whole: Researchers reported that three CMV-associated chains were confirmed in vitro as CMV antigen-specific. Only CMV serostatus was available as immune exposure information.

The CDR3 spans 16 residues. The V gene lost 1 base and the J gene lost 4 bases, with 16 bases spanning the gap. Germline-derived CDR1 and CDR2 are MGHDK and SYGVNS. These donors, healthy bone marrow donors, were studied. 13 Jbeta primers and 60 Vbeta primers were used for the PCR. Per the original methods: Approximately 73 million unique TCR beta chains, 10 million to 14 million shared, were counted in a later analysis. Clones were sequenced by immunoSEQ multiplex PCR, and TCRdb holds only the in-frame ones, with some missing. D and trimming come from the DNA, and the V and J calls and clone size come from that table. Counted here are 110,000 to 150,000 clones, roughly 75% occurring once; the ten biggest clones make up approximately 7%. In regard to this clone: Its antigen is as yet unknown.

The rearrangement joins TRBV25-1 to TRBJ1-2; no reliable D call. The source of this sequence is a middle-aged man in good health and CMV-seropositive. Material: PBMCs. CDR3 DNA sequence: TGTGCCAGCAGTGAATCGAGGCAGGAGGACTTCTATGGCTACACCTTC. It codes for CASSESRQEDFYGYTF.